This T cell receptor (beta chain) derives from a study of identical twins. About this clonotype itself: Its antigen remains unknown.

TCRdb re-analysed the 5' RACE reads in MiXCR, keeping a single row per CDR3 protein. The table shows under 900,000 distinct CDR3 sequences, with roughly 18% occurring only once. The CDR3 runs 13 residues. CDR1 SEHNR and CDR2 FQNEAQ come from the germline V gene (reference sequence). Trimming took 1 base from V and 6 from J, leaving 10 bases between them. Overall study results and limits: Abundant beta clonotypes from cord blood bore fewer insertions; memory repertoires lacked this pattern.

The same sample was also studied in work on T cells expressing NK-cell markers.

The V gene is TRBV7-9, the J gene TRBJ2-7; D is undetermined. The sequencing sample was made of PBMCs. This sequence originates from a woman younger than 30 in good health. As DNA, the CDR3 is TGTGCCAGCAGCTTAGTTGCCCGTGGCGAGCAGTACTTC. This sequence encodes CASSLVARGEQYF.